This is a list of T cell receptor beta chains from one sample in a study of blood T cell repertoires in COVID-19. TCRdb keeps only in-frame clones here, not all; method: immunoSEQ multiplex PCR. The sample has some 130,000 clones, around nine tenths seen once; the top ten hold 4% to 5%. Specimen: peripheral blood. The receptors come from a man aged 60-69 years with COVID-19, enrolled during active disease. CDR3s include the opening cysteine and the closing phenylalanine or tryptophan. The D gene is left open where the match is weak. Only some rows state a clone size, as once, few, many or a class for expanded clones.

J gene: TRBJ2-3; clone size: NA; V gene: TRBV11-1; D gene: TRBD1; CDR3 protein: CASSSNRGTGGDTQYF; CDR3 DNA: TGTGCCAGCAGCTCCAACCGGGGGACAGGGGGTGATACGCAGTATTTT
J gene: TRBJ2-3; clone size: NA; V gene: TRBV11-2; D gene: TRBD2; CDR3 protein: CASSLVRRTGEGHTDTQYF; CDR3 DNA: TGTGCCAGCAGCTTAGTAAGGAGGACGGGGGAGGGCCACACAGATACGCAGTATTTT
J gene: TRBJ2-2; clone size: NA; V gene: TRBV18; D gene: NA; CDR3 protein: CASSHGTPWTGELFF; CDR3 DNA: TGTGCCAGCTCACACGGGACTCCCTGGACCGGGGAGCTGTTTTTT
J gene: TRBJ2-7; clone size: NA; V gene: TRBV6-5; D gene: TRBD1; CDR3 protein: CASSSPRTGPPYEQYF; CDR3 DNA: TGTGCCAGCAGTTCACCGCGGACAGGTCCACCCTACGAGCAGTACTTC
J gene: TRBJ2-5; clone size: NA; V gene: TRBV5-5; D gene: NA; CDR3 protein: CASSLARGQETQYF; CDR3 DNA: TGTGCCAGCAGCTTGGCCAGGGGACAAGAGACCCAGTACTTC
J gene: TRBJ2-3; clone size: once; V gene: TRBV5-1; D gene: TRBD1; CDR3 protein: CASSLVTGGGDTQYF; CDR3 DNA: TGCGCCAGCAGCTTGGTGACAGGGGGTGGCGATACGCAGTATTTT
J gene: TRBJ1-5; clone size: NA; V gene: TRBV29-1; D gene: NA; CDR3 protein: CSEKVGVSNQPQHF; CDR3 DNA: TGCAGCGAGAAGGTAGGGGTCAGCAATCAGCCCCAGCATTTT
J gene: TRBJ2-5; clone size: NA; V gene: TRBV5-4; D gene: NA; CDR3 protein: CASSLALSYETQYF; CDR3 DNA: TGTGCCAGCAGCTTGGCCTTGAGTTATGAGACCCAGTACTTC
J gene: TRBJ1-5; clone size: NA; V gene: TRBV10-3; D gene: NA; CDR3 protein: CATSGGLAQPQHF; CDR3 DNA: TGTGCCACGTCGGGGGGGCTCGCTCAGCCCCAGCATTTT
J gene: TRBJ2-1; clone size: NA; V gene: TRBV15; D gene: TRBD2; CDR3 protein: CATSRGAREVYEQFF; CDR3 DNA: TGTGCCACCAGCAGAGGAGCGCGGGAGGTGTATGAGCAGTTCTTC
J gene: TRBJ1-3; clone size: NA; V gene: TRBV24-1; D gene: TRBD1; CDR3 protein: CATSDEQGSGNTIYF; CDR3 DNA: TGTGCCACCAGTGATGAACAGGGGAGTGGAAACACCATATATTTT
J gene: TRBJ2-1; clone size: NA; V gene: TRBV24-1; D gene: TRBD1; CDR3 protein: CATSGTGLDNEQFF; CDR3 DNA: TGTGCCACCAGCGGGACAGGGTTGGATAATGAGCAGTTCTTC
J gene: TRBJ2-2; clone size: NA; V gene: TRBV27; D gene: NA; CDR3 protein: CASSFDTGELFF; CDR3 DNA: TGTGCCAGCAGTTTCGACACCGGGGAGCTGTTTTTT
J gene: TRBJ2-1; clone size: NA; V gene: TRBV7-2; D gene: TRBD2; CDR3 protein: CASSVAGGGYNEQFF; CDR3 DNA: TGTGCCAGCAGCGTAGCGGGAGGAGGGTACAATGAGCAGTTCTTC
J gene: TRBJ2-2; clone size: NA; V gene: TRBV19; D gene: NA; CDR3 protein: CASSIRGFGELFF; CDR3 DNA: TGTGCCAGTAGTATTAGGGGATTCGGGGAGCTGTTTTTT
J gene: TRBJ2-1; clone size: NA; V gene: TRBV9; D gene: TRBD2; CDR3 protein: CASSDSGNAYNEQFF; CDR3 DNA: TGTGCCAGCAGCGATAGCGGGAACGCCTACAATGAGCAGTTCTTC
J gene: TRBJ1-1; clone size: once; V gene: TRBV27; D gene: NA; CDR3 protein: CASSLSGSAEAFF; CDR3 DNA: TGTGCCAGCAGTTTATCTGGTAGCGCTGAAGCTTTCTTT
J gene: TRBJ2-2; clone size: NA; V gene: TRBV29-1; D gene: TRBD2; CDR3 protein: CSVDGGDFRETGELFF; CDR3 DNA: TGCAGCGTTGATGGGGGGGACTTTAGGGAGACCGGGGAGCTGTTTTTT
J gene: TRBJ1-1; clone size: NA; V gene: TRBV5-5; D gene: TRBD1; CDR3 protein: CASSLGWTGGQNTEAFF; CDR3 DNA: TGTGCCAGCAGCTTGGGGTGGACAGGGGGACAGAACACTGAAGCTTTCTTT
J gene: TRBJ1-1; clone size: NA; V gene: TRBV12-5; D gene: NA; CDR3 protein: CASGPELTGTEAFF; CDR3 DNA: TGTGCTAGTGGTCCGGAATTGACGGGGACTGAAGCTTTCTTT
J gene: TRBJ2-1; clone size: NA; V gene: TRBV4-3; D gene: TRBD2; CDR3 protein: CASSRGAGADNEQFF; CDR3 DNA: TGCGCCAGCAGCCGCGGGGCGGGAGCGGACAATGAGCAGTTCTTC
J gene: TRBJ2-7; clone size: NA; V gene: TRBV7-6; D gene: TRBD1; CDR3 protein: CASRQRTVQGDEQYF; CDR3 DNA: TGTGCCAGCAGACAACGGACTGTCCAGGGGGACGAGCAGTACTTC
J gene: TRBJ2-2; clone size: NA; V gene: TRBV7-8; D gene: NA; CDR3 protein: CASSGTGFFSTGELFF; CDR3 DNA: TGTGCCAGCAGCGGAACCGGGTTTTTCTCCACCGGGGAGCTGTTTTTT
J gene: TRBJ1-1; clone size: NA; V gene: TRBV5-1; D gene: NA; CDR3 protein: CASSSDGRAFF; CDR3 DNA: TGCGCCAGCAGCTCGGACGGGAGGGCTTTCTTT
J gene: TRBJ2-3; clone size: once; V gene: TRBV19; D gene: NA; CDR3 protein: CASSREGGTENTDTQYF; CDR3 DNA: TGTGCCAGTAGTAGAGAGGGCGGGACAGAGAACACAGATACGCAGTATTTT
J gene: TRBJ1-2; clone size: NA; V gene: TRBV12-3/TRBV12-4; D gene: TRBD1; CDR3 protein: CASSETGTGYTF; CDR3 DNA: TGTGCCAGCAGCGAGACAGGGACAGGCTACACCTTC
J gene: TRBJ1-5; clone size: NA; V gene: TRBV19; D gene: NA; CDR3 protein: CASSQQVKDQPQHF; CDR3 DNA: TGTGCCAGTAGTCAACAGGTCAAGGATCAGCCCCAGCATTTT
J gene: TRBJ2-5; clone size: NA; V gene: TRBV3-1/TRBV3-2; D gene: TRBD2; CDR3 protein: CASRLVGLAGQETQYF; CDR3 DNA: TGTGCCAGCAGACTCGTAGGGCTAGCGGGACAAGAGACCCAGTACTTC
J gene: TRBJ1-2; clone size: NA; V gene: TRBV6-5; D gene: NA; CDR3 protein: CASSSDSYGYTF; CDR3 DNA: TGTGCCAGCAGCAGTGACAGCTATGGCTACACCTTC
J gene: TRBJ2-7; clone size: NA; V gene: TRBV4-1; D gene: NA; CDR3 protein: CASSQDQQTEQYF; CDR3 DNA: TGCGCCAGCAGCCAAGATCAACAAACCGAGCAGTACTTC
J gene: TRBJ1-5; clone size: NA; V gene: TRBV6-2/TRBV6-3; D gene: NA; CDR3 protein: CASSYLPDSNNQPQHF; CDR3 DNA: TGTGCCAGCAGTTACCTCCCCGACAGCAACAATCAGCCCCAGCATTTT
J gene: TRBJ1-2; clone size: NA; V gene: TRBV6-5; D gene: TRBD1; CDR3 protein: CASSLGQPAFYGYTF; CDR3 DNA: TGTGCCAGCAGTCTGGGACAGCCCGCATTCTATGGCTACACCTTC
J gene: TRBJ2-6; clone size: once; V gene: TRBV6-4; D gene: TRBD1; CDR3 protein: CASSPNRGEANVLTF; CDR3 DNA: TGTGCCAGCAGTCCGAACAGGGGGGAAGCCAACGTCCTGACTTTC
J gene: TRBJ2-1; clone size: NA; V gene: TRBV9; D gene: NA; CDR3 protein: CASSVAELAGNEQFF; CDR3 DNA: TGTGCCAGCAGCGTAGCTGAACTAGCCGGAAATGAGCAGTTCTTC
J gene: TRBJ2-6; clone size: NA; V gene: TRBV7-3; D gene: NA; CDR3 protein: CASSLGGTGANVLTF; CDR3 DNA: TGTGCCAGCAGCTTAGGAGGGACTGGGGCCAACGTCCTGACTTTC
J gene: TRBJ1-1; clone size: NA; V gene: TRBV3-1/TRBV3-2; D gene: TRBD1; CDR3 protein: CASSQDQGAWNTEAFF; CDR3 DNA: TGTGCCAGCAGCCAAGACCAGGGGGCATGGAACACTGAAGCTTTCTTT
J gene: TRBJ1-5; clone size: few; V gene: TRBV15; D gene: NA; CDR3 protein: CATSFMDSDSNQPQHF; CDR3 DNA: TGTGCCACCAGCTTCATGGACAGCGATAGCAATCAGCCCCAGCATTTT
J gene: TRBJ1-2; clone size: few; V gene: TRBV7-9; D gene: TRBD1; CDR3 protein: CASSPNRGDYGYTF; CDR3 DNA: TGTGCCAGCAGCCCAAACAGGGGTGACTATGGCTACACCTTC
J gene: TRBJ2-7; clone size: NA; V gene: TRBV11-3; D gene: TRBD1; CDR3 protein: CASSPRGGETYEQYF; CDR3 DNA: TGTGCCAGCAGCCCACGAGGGGGCGAGACCTACGAGCAGTACTTC
J gene: TRBJ2-5; clone size: NA; V gene: TRBV7-2; D gene: TRBD2; CDR3 protein: CASSLSSGSETQYF; CDR3 DNA: TGTGCCAGCAGCTTATCTAGCGGGAGTGAGACCCAGTACTTC
J gene: TRBJ2-7; clone size: NA; V gene: TRBV23-1; D gene: NA; CDR3 protein: CASSQPGLSSSYEQYF; CDR3 DNA: TGCGCCAGCAGTCAACCCGGACTATCCTCATCCTACGAGCAGTACTTC
J gene: TRBJ1-1; clone size: NA; V gene: TRBV5-1; D gene: TRBD1; CDR3 protein: CASSLAGTGVNTEAFF; CDR3 DNA: TGCGCCAGCAGCTTGGCCGGGACAGGGGTGAACACTGAAGCTTTCTTT
J gene: TRBJ2-1; clone size: NA; V gene: TRBV7-9; D gene: TRBD2; CDR3 protein: CASSRLAGLYNEQFF; CDR3 DNA: TGTGCCAGCAGCCGACTAGCGGGACTTTACAATGAGCAGTTCTTC
J gene: TRBJ1-2; clone size: NA; V gene: TRBV12-5; D gene: TRBD1; CDR3 protein: CASGSTGQEGFNYGYTF; CDR3 DNA: TGTGCTAGTGGTTCGACCGGACAGGAGGGATTTAACTATGGCTACACCTTC